This TCR beta chain was sequenced in a study of T-cell reconstitution after alpha-beta-depleted transplantation in children (dated by TCRdb to about 2016). With regard to the full study: Using TCR repertoire profiling, the study followed T-cell immune reconstitution in a quantitative way in children after TCRalphabeta/CD19-depleted allogeneic hematopoietic cell transplantation. Here is what the overall study found, with its caveats: Over the following months the frequencies of hyperexpanded clones went down, and after one year T-cell counts and TCRbeta diversity were mostly credited to newly produced T cells. The apparently early recovery of alphabetaT-cell counts about two months after transplant reportedly depended on only several hundred rapidly expanded clones that came from non-depleted graft cells. The high TCRbeta diversity at day 60 in some patients was ascribed to recipient T cells and intrathymic progenitors that had survived conditioning.

This clonotype showed up just a few times. The specificity of this receptor is unknown. No qualities accompany the bases; no much larger clone lies one base away. The library came from PCR. For sequencing, an Illumina HiSeq 2500 was employed. TCR library preparation used molecular barcoding, with unique molecular identifiers applied to normalize quantification of the TCRbeta repertoire. TCRdb's own reprocessing of the public reads used fastp at Q25 and MiXCR and kept productive beta chains. CDR3 protein duplicates are merged, each entry listing the most common genes and DNA. The sample table records 500,000 to 650,000 distinct CDR3 sequences; more than 9.5% of these occur just once. The ten largest clones take up around 13% of the sample. The label giving this sample's treatment or condition can be read as: allogeneic hematopoietic cell transplantation with graft depleted of TCRalphabeta T cells and CD19 B cells. The children who served as transplant recipients had been given grafts of TCRalphabeta/CD19-depleted allogeneic hematopoietic cells.

The sample was PBMCs, mostly from graft donor cells, taken 180 days after TCRalphabeta/CD19-depleted stem cell transplant. The origin of this receptor is a female patient between 2 and 10 years old who had a stem cell transplant for aplastic anemia, so the T cells may come from the graft donor.

The DNA is TGTGCCAGCAGCTCCAAATGGATAGCCAAAAACATTCAGTACTTC. This encodes CASSSKWIAKNIQYF. This sequence uses TRBV28 and TRBJ2-4; the D segment cannot be called with confidence. Including the terminal cysteine and phenylalanine, the CDR3 comprises 15 residues. The sequence is cut down to CDR3 DNA, 45 bases in frame from base 1. The germline V gene specifies MDHEN as CDR1 and SYDVKM as CDR2. V lost 6 bases and J lost 0 bases; the stretch between them is 12 bases long.